The entry below gives a single T cell receptor (beta chain) sequence along with its context. The CDR3 extends over 12 amino acids. Germline values: CDR1 SGHVS, CDR2 FQNEAQ. The V end lost 1 base, the J end lost 5 bases, and 6 bases lay between the germline ends. The data were obtained in a study of blood T cell repertoires in COVID-19. Study information: From the United States, Italy and Spain came samples of acute and convalescent COVID-19. PBMCs, B-cell-depleted T cells, or T cells provided the cDNA or gDNA that made up the material.

Authors' analysis steps: Amplification from reference gene primers served as the basis for estimated nucleated cell counts. The data were produced by immunoSEQ multiplex PCR, yet TCRdb's version contains in-frame clones alone and is incomplete. Clonal size and the V and J genes are those of that table, whereas D and trimming came from the DNA. Among about 210,000 clones listed, about 78% were seen once. The sequenced sample was peripheral blood. The clonotype originates from a woman in her 70s with acute or convalescent COVID-19. The chain combines TRBV7-8 with TRBJ2-7; no clear D. In nucleotides, the CDR3 is TGTGCCAGCAGCTTAGTCTCAGACGAGCAGTACTTC. Its translation is CASSLVSDEQYF.